This T cell receptor beta chain was captured by sequencing in a study of metastatic and nonmetastatic thyroid tumors. Study information: From malignant and benign thyroid patients, repertoires in blood and in tumor or nodule tissue were compared.

In regard to this clone: Its antigen is undetermined.

Findings and limits, study-wide: Malignant thyroid tumors reportedly had TCR beta diversity that was significantly higher than in benign nodules, in blood and tumor.

No patient received treatment before thyroid surgery. As handled by the study authors: Clinicopathological groups of papillary thyroid cancer showed CDR3 differences that were used to build a distant-metastasis classifier. TCRdb re-called the PCR reads through MiXCR. Clone size and V and J calls follow TCRdb, not the original study. The sample yields roughly 59,000 clones, around 16% seen once. Germline-derived CDR1 and CDR2 are MNHNS and SASEGT. Trimming at V came to 5 bases and at J to 9 bases, leaving 5 bases not matched to a gene. This CDR3 comprises 14 residues. This receptor was obtained from a male donor with papillary thyroid cancer or a benign thyroid nodule (not recorded which). Some clones in this sample may be carry-over from other donors' samples. This chain connects TRBV6-1 to TRBJ1-6, with 9 bases aligning to TRBD1. The specimen was blood. CDR3 in amino acids: CASSLAQGASPLHF. CDR3 nucleotides: TGTGCCAGCAGTTTAGCACAGGGGGCTTCACCCCTCCACTTT.